One and the same sample provided the 13 T cell receptor beta chains below, sequenced in a study of T cells in Graves' hyperthyroidism and ophthalmopathy. Using RNA transcripts as the source, TCR beta CDR3 regions were amplified. RT-PCR in the first round (using the HTBI primer set) targeted the TCR CDR3. Via MiXCR, TCRdb re-called the multiplex PCR reads, giving one row per CDR3 protein. Of about 410,000 distinct CDR3 sequences listed, about 15% are singletons. Sequenced material: blood. Receptor source: a man aged 18 to 29 with Graves' ophthalmopathy.

This clonotype was found many times. The chain links TRBV24-1 to TRBJ2-7; TRBD1 is a possible D gene (5 bases). Germline V gene sequence: CDR1 KGHDR, CDR2 SFDVKD. The CDR3 is made up of 14 amino acids. V was trimmed by 2 bases and J by 4 bases, leaving 11 bases between them. The CDR3 nucleotides read TGTGCCACCAGTGATTACAGGTTTCCTTACGAGCAGTACTTC. Translation: CATSDYRFPYEQYF.

The table lists this clonotype with many counts. The CDR3 sequence: CASSLGLAGTNEQFF. In nucleotides, the CDR3 is TGTGCCAGCAGCTTAGGGCTAGCGGGAACCAATGAGCAGTTCTTC. This chain connects TRBV7-3 to TRBJ2-1; 9 positions agree with TRBD2. The CDR3 runs to 15 residues. The V and J ends lost 2 bases and 6 bases, in that order; junction bases with no gene match: 5. Per germline, CDR1 SGHTA and CDR2 FQGTGA. The whole variable domain, filled in from reference TRBV7-3 and TRBJ2-1, reads GAGVSQTPSNKVTEKGKYVELRCDPISGHTALYWYRQSLGQGPEFLIYFQGTGAADDSGLPNDRFFAVRPEGSVSTLKIQRTERGDSAVYLCASSLGLAGTNEQFFGPGTRLTVL.

This clonotype was counted only a few times. This chain uses TRBV29-1 with TRBJ2-1; D unresolved. CDR3 length: 11 residues. V dropped 5 bases and J dropped 9 bases, with 11 bases sitting between them. Germline CDR1 SQVTM, CDR2 ANQGSEA. Here the CDR3 reads CSVLYLGEQFF. DNA of the CDR3: TGCAGCGTTCTTTATCTCGGTGAGCAGTTCTTC.

This clonotype was seen ten or more times. The chain joins TRBV7-9 to TRBJ1-1; the D is unclear. Trimming took 5 bases from V and 3 from J, leaving 13 bases between them. The CDR3 spans 14 residues. The germline CDR1 and CDR2 sequences are SEHNR and FQNEAQ (reference sequence). CDR3 sequence (DNA): TGTGCCAGCAGCGCCCCGATCCGCGACACTGAAGCTTTCTTT. This codes for CASSAPIRDTEAFF.

In this sample, this clonotype turned up a few times. The DNA for the CDR3 is TGTGCCAGCAGCGACCGGGACAGGGTGGTCGGGGAGCTGTTTTTT. Encoded protein: CASSDRDRVVGELFF. The chain joins TRBV3-1 to TRBJ2-2, with 9 nucleotides matching TRBD1. This CDR3 has 15 residues. Germline V CDR1 and CDR2: LGHDT, YNNKEL (reference sequence). V was clipped by 5 bases and J by 7 bases; unmatched bases: 8.

This clonotype was detected many times. The chain recombines TRBV6-2 or TRBV6-3 with TRBJ2-5; D is undetermined. Looked up from germline, CDR1 is MNHEY and CDR2 is SVGEGT. V was pared by 7 bases and J by 5 bases, with 20 bases between. CDR3 length: 15 residues. CDR3 in DNA: TGTGCCAGCAACACCCCAAGTCGGTGGTTCGAGACCCAGTACTTC. Translated, it gives CASNTPSRWFETQYF.

This clonotype was detected ten times or more. A read error may produce the germline difference seen at one junction end. The chain has TRBV7-6 and TRBJ1-5; a weak D match, TRBD1 (5 bases). The CDR3 spans 15 residues. Germline CDR1 is SGHVS and CDR2 is FNYEAQ. CDR3 amino acids: CASSLVPGGNQPQHF. In DNA form, the CDR3 reads TGTGCCAGCAGTTTAGTACCGGGGGGCAATCAGCCCCAGCATTTT.

The V and J genes are TRBV11-2 and TRBJ2-1; 10 bases line up with TRBD2. The CDR3 spans 14 residues. V trimming: 8 bases; J trimming: 6 bases; junction bases outside the gene matches: 7. Germline-derived CDR1 and CDR2 are SGHAT and FQNNGV. The CDR3 here is CASVRSGRANEQFF. For the CDR3, the DNA is TGTGCCAGCGTCCGAAGCGGGAGGGCCAATGAGCAGTTCTTC.

In this sample, this clonotype turned up many times. V and J are TRBV7-2 and TRBJ1-2; 7 nucleotides match TRBD1. The CDR3 is 14 amino acids. Losses at the gene ends were 5 bases for V and 3 bases for J; bases not matched to a gene: 6. The germline gives CDR1 SGHTA, CDR2 FQGNSA. CDR3 sequence: CASSPETGDYGYTF. The CDR3 DNA sequence: TGTGCCAGCAGCCCGGAAACAGGGGACTATGGCTACACCTTC.

In this sample, this clonotype turned up many times. This chain links TRBV19 with TRBJ1-5; D unresolved. Trimming removed 4 bases at V and 0 bases at J, with 16 bases between. The CDR3 length is 17 residues. Germline V gene data show CDR1 as LNHDA and CDR2 as SQIVND (reference sequence). The CDR3 coding sequence is TGTGCCAGTAGTAACTTGGGCAACCTATATAGCAATCAGCCCCAGCATTTT. Translated, it gives CASSNLGNLYSNQPQHF.

At least ten counts were recorded for this clonotype. This sequence joins TRBV18 and TRBJ2-7; possibly TRBD1 or TRBD2 for D (6 bases each). V dropped 3 bases and J dropped 0 bases, with 15 bases sitting between them. Germline V gene sequence: CDR1 KGHSH, CDR2 LQKENI. The CDR3 has 16 residues. The CDR3 reads CASSPAGTLSSYEQYF. The CDR3, as DNA: TGTGCCAGCTCACCGGCGGGGACACTGAGCTCCTACGAGCAGTACTTC.

The sample holds many counts of this clonotype. This rearrangement joins TRBV20-1 to TRBJ1-2, with 9 bases lining up with TRBD1. Germline V gene lookup returns CDR1 DFQATT and CDR2 SNEGSKA (reference sequence). With V trimmed by 3 bases and J by 6 bases, 8 bases remained unmatched. The CDR3 runs to 14 residues. For the CDR3, the DNA is TGCAGTGCTAGCGAGACAGGGGGAGGGGATGGCTACACCTTC. Amino acid sequence: CSASETGGGDGYTF.

This clonotype was detected many times. The chain links TRBV9 to TRBJ2-3; D is unresolved. Per the germline V gene, CDR1 is SGDLS and CDR2 is YYNGEE. Deletions cut 0 bases from V and 8 bases from J, with 13 bases between. This CDR3 comprises 14 residues. As DNA, the CDR3 is TGTGCCAGCAGCGTAGAATTGGGATCCTTTACGCAGTATTTT. This codes for CASSVELGSFTQYF.